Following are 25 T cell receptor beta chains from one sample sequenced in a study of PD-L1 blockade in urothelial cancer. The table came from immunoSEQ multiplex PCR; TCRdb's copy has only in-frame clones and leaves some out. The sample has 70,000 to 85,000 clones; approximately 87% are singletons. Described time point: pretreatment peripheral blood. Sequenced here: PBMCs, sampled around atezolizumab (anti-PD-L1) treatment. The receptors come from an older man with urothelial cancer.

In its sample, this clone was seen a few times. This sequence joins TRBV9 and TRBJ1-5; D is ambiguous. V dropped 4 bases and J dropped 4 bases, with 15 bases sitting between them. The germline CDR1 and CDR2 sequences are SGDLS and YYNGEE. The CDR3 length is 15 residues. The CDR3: CASSRRAGENQPQHF. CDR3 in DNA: TGTGCCAGCAGCCGGCGGGCGGGAGAGAATCAGCCCCAGCATTTT.

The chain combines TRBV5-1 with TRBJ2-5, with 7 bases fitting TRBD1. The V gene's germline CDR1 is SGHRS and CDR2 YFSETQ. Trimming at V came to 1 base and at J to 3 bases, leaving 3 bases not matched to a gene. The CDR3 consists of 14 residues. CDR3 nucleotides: TGCGCCAGCAGCTTGAACAGGGGAGAAGAGACCCAGTACTTC. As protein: CASSLNRGEETQYF.

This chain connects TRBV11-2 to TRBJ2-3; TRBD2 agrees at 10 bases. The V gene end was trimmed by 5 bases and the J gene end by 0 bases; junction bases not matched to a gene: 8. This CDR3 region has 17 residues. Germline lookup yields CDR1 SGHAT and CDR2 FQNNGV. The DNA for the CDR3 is TGTGCCAGCAGCCCCGCCGTTAGCGGGAGGAGCACAGATACGCAGTATTTT. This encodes CASSPAVSGRSTDTQYF. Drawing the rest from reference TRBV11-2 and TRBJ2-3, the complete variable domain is EAGVAQSPRYKIIEKRQSVAFWCNPISGHATLYWYQQILGQGPKLLIQFQNNGVVDDSQLPKDRFSAERLKGVDSTLKIQPAKLEDSAVYLCASSPAVSGRSTDTQYFGPGTRLTVL.

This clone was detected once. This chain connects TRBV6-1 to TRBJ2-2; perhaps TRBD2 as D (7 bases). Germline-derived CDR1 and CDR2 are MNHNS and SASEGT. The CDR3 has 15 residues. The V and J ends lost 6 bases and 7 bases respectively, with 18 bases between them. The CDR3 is CASRGGGRVVGELFF. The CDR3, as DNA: TGTGCCAGCAGAGGGGGGGGGCGGGTGGTCGGGGAGCTGTTTTTT.

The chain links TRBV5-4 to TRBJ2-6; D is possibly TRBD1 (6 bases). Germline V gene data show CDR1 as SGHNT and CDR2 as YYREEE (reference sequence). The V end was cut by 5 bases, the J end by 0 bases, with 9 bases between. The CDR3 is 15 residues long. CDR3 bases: TGTGCCAGCAGGTCGACAGGCTCTGGGGCCAACGTCCTGACTTTC. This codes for CASRSTGSGANVLTF.

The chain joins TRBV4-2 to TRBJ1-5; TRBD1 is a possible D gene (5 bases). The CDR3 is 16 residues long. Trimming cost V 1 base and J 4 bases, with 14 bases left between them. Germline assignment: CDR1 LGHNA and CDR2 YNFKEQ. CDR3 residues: CASSQVGRQGNQPQHF. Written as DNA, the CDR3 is TGTGCCAGCAGCCAAGTTGGTCGGCAGGGTAATCAGCCCCAGCATTTT.

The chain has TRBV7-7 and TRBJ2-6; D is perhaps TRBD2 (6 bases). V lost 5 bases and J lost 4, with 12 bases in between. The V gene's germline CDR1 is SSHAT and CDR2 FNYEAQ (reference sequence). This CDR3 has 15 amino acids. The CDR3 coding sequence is TGTGCCAGCAGCGCAGGAGGGCCCGGGGCCAACGTCCTGACTTTC. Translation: CASSAGGPGANVLTF. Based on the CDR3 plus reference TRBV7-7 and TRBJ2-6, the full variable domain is GAGVSQSPRYKVTKRGQDVTLRCDPISSHATLYWYQQALGQGPEFLTYFNYEAQPDKSGLPSDRFSAERPEGSISTLTIQRTEQRDSAMYRCASSAGGPGANVLTFGAGSRLTVL.

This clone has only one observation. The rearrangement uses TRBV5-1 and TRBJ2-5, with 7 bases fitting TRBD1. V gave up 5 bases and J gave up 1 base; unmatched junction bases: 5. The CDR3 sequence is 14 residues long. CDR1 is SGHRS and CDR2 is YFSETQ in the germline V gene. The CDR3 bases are TGCGCCAGCAGGCCTGGGACAGCCCAAGAGACCCAGTACTTC. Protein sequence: CASRPGTAQETQYF.

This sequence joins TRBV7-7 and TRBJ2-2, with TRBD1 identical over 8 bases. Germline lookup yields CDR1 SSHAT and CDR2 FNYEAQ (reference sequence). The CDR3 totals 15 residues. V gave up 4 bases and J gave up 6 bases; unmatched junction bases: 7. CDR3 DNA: TGTGCCAGCAGCTCCCGGACAGGGTTTGCCGGGGAGCTGTTTTTT. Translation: CASSSRTGFAGELFF.

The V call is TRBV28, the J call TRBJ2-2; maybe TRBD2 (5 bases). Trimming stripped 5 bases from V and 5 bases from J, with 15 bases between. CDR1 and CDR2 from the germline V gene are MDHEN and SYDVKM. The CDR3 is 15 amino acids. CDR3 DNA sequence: TGTGCCAGCAGTATAAGCGGTGGTAAAACCGGGGAGCTGTTTTTT. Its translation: CASSISGGKTGELFF.

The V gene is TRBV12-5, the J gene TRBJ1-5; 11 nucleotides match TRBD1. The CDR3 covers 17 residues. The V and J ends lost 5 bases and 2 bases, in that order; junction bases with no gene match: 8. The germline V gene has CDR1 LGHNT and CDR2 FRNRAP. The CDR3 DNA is TGTGCTAGTGGTCCCAGGACAGGGGGCTGGGGCAATCAGCCCCAGCATTTT. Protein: CASGPRTGGWGNQPQHF.

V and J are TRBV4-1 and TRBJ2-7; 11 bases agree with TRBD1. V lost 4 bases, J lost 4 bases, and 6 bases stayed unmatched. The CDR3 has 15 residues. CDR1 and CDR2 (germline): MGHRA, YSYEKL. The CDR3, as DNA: TGCGCCAGCAGCCCCTTCGGACAGGGGGCTTACGAGCAGTACTTC. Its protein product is CASSPFGQGAYEQYF.

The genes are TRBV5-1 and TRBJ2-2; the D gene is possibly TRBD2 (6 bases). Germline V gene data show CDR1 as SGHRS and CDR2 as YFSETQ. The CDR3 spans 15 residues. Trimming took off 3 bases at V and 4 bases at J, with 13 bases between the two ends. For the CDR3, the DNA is TGCGCCAGCAGCTCTGGCGGGACGGTCACCGGGGAGCTGTTTTTT. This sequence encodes CASSSGGTVTGELFF.

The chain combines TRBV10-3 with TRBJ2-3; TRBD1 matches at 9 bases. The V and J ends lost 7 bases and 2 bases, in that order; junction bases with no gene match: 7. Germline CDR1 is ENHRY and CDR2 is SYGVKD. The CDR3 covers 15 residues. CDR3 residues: CAITAGQGTTDTQYF. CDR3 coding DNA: TGTGCCATCACGGCTGGACAGGGGACCACAGATACGCAGTATTTT.

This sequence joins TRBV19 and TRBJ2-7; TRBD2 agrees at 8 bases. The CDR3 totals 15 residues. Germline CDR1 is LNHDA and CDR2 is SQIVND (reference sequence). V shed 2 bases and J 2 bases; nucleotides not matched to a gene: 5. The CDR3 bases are TGTGCCAGTAGTATACTCGCGGGAGGTACCTACGAGCAGTACTTC. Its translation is CASSILAGGTYEQYF.

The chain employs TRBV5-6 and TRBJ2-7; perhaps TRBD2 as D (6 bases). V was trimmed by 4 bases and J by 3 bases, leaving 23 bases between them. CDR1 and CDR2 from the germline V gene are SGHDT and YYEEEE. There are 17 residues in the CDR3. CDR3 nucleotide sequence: TGTGCCAGCAGCCCCCGACGGGTGGGACTTACTTACTACGAGCAGTACTTC. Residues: CASSPRRVGLTYYEQYF.

CDR3 nucleotide sequence: TGCAGTGCTAGATCGAGGCATGAGCAGTTCTTC. It encodes CSARSRHEQFF. The chain links TRBV20-1 to TRBJ2-1, with no clear D. The CDR3 totals 11 residues. Germline V gene data show CDR1 as DFQATT and CDR2 as SNEGSKA (reference sequence). The germline V and J ends were trimmed by 2 bases and 8 bases, with 7 bases remaining between them.

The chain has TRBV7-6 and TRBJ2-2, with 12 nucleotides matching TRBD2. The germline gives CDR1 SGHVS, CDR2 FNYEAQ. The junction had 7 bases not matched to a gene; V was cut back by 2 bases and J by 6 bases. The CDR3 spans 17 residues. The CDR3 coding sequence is TGTGCCAGCAGCTTAACGACTAGCGGGAGATTGTCCGGGGAGCTGTTTTTT. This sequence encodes CASSLTTSGRLSGELFF. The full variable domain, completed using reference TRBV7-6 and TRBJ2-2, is GAGVSQSPRYKVTKRGQDVALRCDPISGHVSLYWYRQALGQGPEFLTYFNYEAQQDKSGLPNDRFSAERPEGSISTLTIQRTEQRDSAMYRCASSLTTSGRLSGELFFGEGSRLTVL.

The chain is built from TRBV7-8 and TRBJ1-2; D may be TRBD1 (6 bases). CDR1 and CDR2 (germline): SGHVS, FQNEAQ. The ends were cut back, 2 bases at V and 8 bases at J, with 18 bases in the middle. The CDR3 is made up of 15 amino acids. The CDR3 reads CASSLSSQGFEGYTF. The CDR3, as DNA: TGTGCCAGCAGCTTAAGCTCACAGGGCTTCGAAGGCTACACCTTC.

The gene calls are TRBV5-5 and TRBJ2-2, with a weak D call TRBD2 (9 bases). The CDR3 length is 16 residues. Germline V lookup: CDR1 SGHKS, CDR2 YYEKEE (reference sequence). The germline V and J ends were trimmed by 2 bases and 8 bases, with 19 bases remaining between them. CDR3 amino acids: CASSFRASGTGGELFF. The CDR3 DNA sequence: TGTGCCAGCAGCTTCCGGGCTAGCGGGACAGGTGGGGAGCTGTTTTTT.

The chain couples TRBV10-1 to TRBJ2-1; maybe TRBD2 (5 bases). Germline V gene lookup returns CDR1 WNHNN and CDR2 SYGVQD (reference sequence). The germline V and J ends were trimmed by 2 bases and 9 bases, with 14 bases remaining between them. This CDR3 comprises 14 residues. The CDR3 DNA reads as TGCGCCAGCAGTGAGGGGGTCGTCCGGGGTGAGCAGTTCTTC. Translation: CASSEGVVRGEQFF.

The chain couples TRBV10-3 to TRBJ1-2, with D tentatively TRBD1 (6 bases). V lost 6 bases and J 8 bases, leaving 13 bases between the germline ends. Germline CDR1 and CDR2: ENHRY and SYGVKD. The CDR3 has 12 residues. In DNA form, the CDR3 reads TGTGCCATCAGCGGGGACAACACAGGCTACACCTTC. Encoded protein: CAISGDNTGYTF.

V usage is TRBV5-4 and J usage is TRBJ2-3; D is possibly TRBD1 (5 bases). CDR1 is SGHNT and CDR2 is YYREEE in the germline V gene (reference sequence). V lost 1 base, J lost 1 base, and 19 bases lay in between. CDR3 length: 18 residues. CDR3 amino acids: CASSLLLDTRAGTDTQYF. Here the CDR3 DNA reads TGTGCCAGCAGCTTGCTTTTGGACACCCGGGCCGGCACAGATACGCAGTATTTT.

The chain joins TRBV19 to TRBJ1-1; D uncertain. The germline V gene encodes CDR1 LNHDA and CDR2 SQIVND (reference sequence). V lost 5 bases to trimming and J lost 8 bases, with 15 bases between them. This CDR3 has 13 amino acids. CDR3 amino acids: CASSYLRSGEAFF. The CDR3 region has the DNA TGTGCCAGTAGTTATCTACGGTCCGGGGAAGCTTTCTTT.

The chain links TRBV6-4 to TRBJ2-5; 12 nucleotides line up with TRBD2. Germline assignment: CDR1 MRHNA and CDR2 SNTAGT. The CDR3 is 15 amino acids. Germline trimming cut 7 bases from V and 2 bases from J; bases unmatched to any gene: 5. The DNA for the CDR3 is TGTGCCAGCAACCCGACTAGCGGGGGTCAAGAGACCCAGTACTTC. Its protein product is CASNPTSGGQETQYF.